The 9 T cell receptor beta chains reported below all come from one sample, sequenced in a study of T cell repertoires in cytomegalovirus infection. TCRdb recomputed calls from the reads with MiXCR, one row per CDR3 protein. The table has 300,000 to 400,000 distinct CDR3 sequences, 25% to 30% seen once. The antigens these receptors bind are not known. Here the sequenced sample was cultured PBMCs, taken from culture after CMV antigen stimulation. These receptors all come from a human donor in good health (CMV status not recorded). Some clones in this sample may be carry-over from other donors' samples.

The chain uses TRBV20-1 and TRBJ1-2; possibly TRBD1 for D (5 bases). The germline V and J ends were trimmed by 6 bases and 3 bases, with 14 bases remaining between them. Germline lookup yields CDR1 DFQATT and CDR2 SNEGSKA (reference sequence). The CDR3 is 13 residues long. The CDR3 sequence: CSASRVQDYGYTF. For the CDR3, the DNA is TGCAGTGCCAGCCGGGTACAGGACTATGGCTACACCTTC.

This clonotype was observed a handful of times. J is TRBJ2-7 and V is TRBV27, with TRBD2 matching over 11 bases. Germline V gene sequence: CDR1 MNHEY, CDR2 SMNVEV (reference sequence). This CDR3 is built from 20 residues. V trimming: 5 bases; J trimming: 0 bases; junction bases outside the gene matches: 18. CDR3 sequence: CASSPRSFLAGGPDSYEQYF. The CDR3 DNA reads as TGTGCCAGCAGTCCACGCTCATTTCTAGCGGGGGGACCAGACTCCTACGAGCAGTACTTC.

The chain carries TRBV4-1 and TRBJ1-3; D is undetermined. CDR1 is MGHRA and CDR2 is YSYEKL in the germline V gene. CDR3 length equals 13 residues. V was shortened by 1 base and J by 3 bases, with 4 bases between the two germline ends. CDR3 residues: CASSQVHGNTIYF. In DNA form, the CDR3 reads TGCGCCAGCAGCCAAGTACATGGAAACACCATATATTTT.

J is TRBJ2-7 and V is TRBV14; the D gene is possibly TRBD2 (5 bases). CDR1 and CDR2 (germline): SGHDN, FVKESK. Trimming cost V 0 bases and J 6 bases, with 9 bases left between them. CDR3 length equals 13 residues. CDR3 sequence (DNA): TGTGCCAGCAGCCAAGATATTGGGAGCGAGCAGTACTTC. Its translation: CASSQDIGSEQYF.

The rearrangement joins TRBV27 to TRBJ1-6; tentatively, D is TRBD1 (5 bases). The germline V gene encodes CDR1 MNHEY and CDR2 SMNVEV (reference sequence). Trimming shortened V by 7 bases and J by 10 bases, and 23 bases separated the two germline ends. CDR3 length equals 16 residues. The CDR3 DNA follows: TGTGCCAGCAAAAACGGACTGGGACGGGCAGAATCACCCCTCCACTTT. Its translation is CASKNGLGRAESPLHF.

V usage is TRBV9 and J usage is TRBJ1-4, with D unclear. Deletions cut 4 bases from V and 5 bases from J, with 15 bases between. The CDR3 runs 15 residues. CDR1 is SGDLS and CDR2 is YYNGEE in the germline V gene. Written as DNA, the CDR3 is TGTGCCAGCAGCCCTATTGACGTCGAAAATGAAAAACTGTTTTTT. Amino acid sequence: CASSPIDVENEKLFF.

This clonotype has only a few counts. The V call is TRBV7-2, the J call TRBJ1-2, with 7 bases fitting TRBD1. V lost 3 bases and J lost 4; bases outside the gene matches: 8. The V gene's germline CDR1 is SGHTA and CDR2 FQGNSA. This CDR3 comprises 15 residues. CDR3 coding DNA: TGTGCCAGCAGCTTTGACGACAGGGCTCTCTATGGCTACACCTTC. It translates to CASSFDDRALYGYTF.

The CDR3 loop is CASSEQGATGNQPQHF. The CDR3 coding sequence is TGTGCCAGCAGTGAACAGGGGGCCACGGGTAATCAGCCCCAGCATTTT. V is TRBV12-3 or TRBV12-4 and J is TRBJ1-5; 9 bases match TRBD1. The CDR3 runs to 16 residues. With 5 bases clipped from V and 4 bases from J, the junction kept 9 bases outside the gene matches.

Here the CDR3 DNA reads TGTGCCAGCAGCCCCCTGGAGGGCCTTTCCACAGATACGCAGTATTTT. This translates into CASSPLEGLSTDTQYF. The J gene is TRBJ2-3, the V gene TRBV7-9; weak D call: TRBD2 (6 bases). V was clipped by 5 bases and J by 2 bases, with 17 bases between them. Germline V lookup: CDR1 SEHNR, CDR2 FQNEAQ (reference sequence). The CDR3 spans 16 residues.